The 5 T cell receptor beta chains listed next were all sequenced from one sample in a study of T cell responses to AZD1222 COVID-19 vaccine. Data came from immunoSEQ multiplex PCR; TCRdb stores just in-frame clones and leaves some out. The sample lists 150,000 or so clones, around four fifths seen once, with 4.1% in the top ten. The sequencing used peripheral blood, collected on day 0 of MenACWY control vaccination. Receptors were obtained from an adult in good health.

This chain links TRBV5-1 with TRBJ2-7; 10 bases map to TRBD1. The CDR3 contains 15 residues. From germline, CDR1 is SGHRS and CDR2 YFSETQ. With 0 bases clipped from V and 3 bases from J, the junction kept 3 bases outside the gene matches. This CDR3 is CASSLEGTGVYEQYF. CDR3 bases: TGCGCCAGCAGCTTGGAAGGGACAGGGGTCTACGAGCAGTACTTC.

DNA of the CDR3: TGTGCCAGCAGCTTAGGACAGCGACACACTGAAGCTTTCTTT. It encodes CASSLGQRHTEAFF. The chain has TRBV13 and TRBJ1-1; D is unclear. Germline V CDR1 and CDR2: PRHDT, FYEKMQ (reference sequence). V gave up 0 bases and J gave up 3 bases, with 8 bases separating them. This CDR3 spans 14 amino acids.

The rearrangement links TRBV29-1 to TRBJ1-6, with D hard to call. Trimming removed 5 bases from V and 7 bases from J, with 15 bases in between. Germline V CDR1 and CDR2: SQVTM, ANQGSEA. The CDR3 length is 14 residues. In DNA, the CDR3 is TGCAGCGTTAAAGGGTCAGAGTACAATTCACCCCTCCACTTT. Amino acid sequence: CSVKGSEYNSPLHF.

This sequence joins TRBV28 and TRBJ2-7, with 12 bases identical to TRBD1. Trimming at V came to 9 bases and at J to 8 bases, leaving 8 bases not matched to a gene. Germline loops: CDR1 MDHEN, CDR2 SYDVKM. The CDR3 totals 13 residues. The CDR3 region is CASQTGQGAKQYV. The CDR3 nucleotides read TGTGCCAGTCAAACGGGACAGGGGGCGAAGCAGTACGTC.

The chain is built from TRBV29-1 and TRBJ1-1, with TRBD1 matching over 7 bases. The CDR3 covers 14 residues. The V gene's germline CDR1 is SQVTM and CDR2 ANQGSEA. V gave up 1 base and J gave up 2 bases; unmatched junction bases: 4. CDR3 protein: CSVEADRINTEAFF. CDR3 DNA: TGCAGCGTTGAAGCGGACAGGATCAACACTGAAGCTTTCTTT.